This section outlines one T cell receptor (beta chain) sequence together with its context. The method was immunoSEQ multiplex PCR; TCRdb's version includes in-frame clones alone and lacks a portion of them. The sample carries hundreds of thousands of clones, just under 95% recorded once. The sample comes from a study of shared T cell receptors in the human thymus. This CDR3 has 17 amino acids. V shed 1 base and J 4 bases; nucleotides not matched to a gene: 12. Germline V gene lookup returns CDR1 SEHNR and CDR2 FQNEAQ (reference sequence). The material sequenced was thymocytes. The chain is built from TRBV7-9 and TRBJ1-2; 7 bases map to TRBD1. This TCR derives from a human donor. CDR3 DNA sequence: TGTGCCAGCAGCTTAGAGACAGCAAGCGGGACAGCCTATGGCTACACCTTC. Protein sequence: CASSLETASGTAYGYTF.